Presented here are 12 T cell receptor beta chains from one specimen sequenced in a study. TCRdb re-analysed the 5' RACE reads in MiXCR, keeping a single row per CDR3 protein. This table holds about 57,000 distinct CDR3 sequences, around 24% found once. Treg sorting used a CD4+CD25+CD127-/low gate. Sequences were obtained from tumor-infiltrating Tregs sorted from the breast tumor. These TCRs come from a female donor with breast cancer.

This clonotype came up many times. This rearrangement joins TRBV4-2 to TRBJ2-2; D is possibly TRBD2 (5 bases). With 0 bases removed from V and 5 bases from J, the gap between germline ends came to 13 bases. The V gene's germline CDR1 is LGHNA and CDR2 YNFKEQ. CDR3 size: 16 residues. The CDR3 spells CASSQDPGWRTGELFF. The CDR3 DNA is TGTGCCAGCAGCCAAGATCCGGGCTGGAGGACCGGGGAGCTGTTTTTT.

This clonotype is medium-sized (0.01 to 0.1%) by share. The CDR3 nucleotides read TGTGCCAGCAGCCGACTCCAAGGGGAGACCCAGTACTTC. It specifies CASSRLQGETQYF. V and J are TRBV7-2 and TRBJ2-5; D is unresolved. Germline CDR1 SGHTA, CDR2 FQGNSA. V was clipped by 5 bases and J by 5 bases, with 12 bases between them. The CDR3 has 13 amino acids.

This clonotype was seen ten or more times. V usage is TRBV6-2 or TRBV6-3 and J usage is TRBJ2-7; a possible D gene is TRBD2 (6 bases). This CDR3 comprises 15 residues. Germline loops: CDR1 MNHEY, CDR2 SVGEGT. Trimming took off 5 bases at V and 2 bases at J, with 16 bases between the two ends. This CDR3 reads CASSPRRDDPYEQYF. CDR3 sequence (DNA): TGTGCCAGCAGTCCACGGCGGGATGACCCCTACGAGCAGTACTTC.

V and J are TRBV7-9 and TRBJ1-5; tentatively, D is TRBD1 (5 bases). CDR1 is SEHNR and CDR2 is FQNEAQ in the germline V gene (reference sequence). This CDR3 region has 18 residues. V lost 1 base and J 4 bases, leaving 20 bases between the germline ends. The CDR3 region has the DNA TGTGCCAGCAGCTTAGACGGATGGGGGGACGGTGAAAATCAGCCCCAGCATTTT. Encoded protein: CASSLDGWGDGENQPQHF.

This clonotype was seen a few times. This rearrangement joins TRBV5-1 to TRBJ1-2; maybe TRBD1 (6 bases). Germline values: CDR1 SGHRS, CDR2 YFSETQ. This CDR3 spans 17 amino acids. V lost 5 bases and J 1 base, leaving 21 bases between the germline ends. The CDR3 sequence is CASRSQQGRGVNYGYTF. CDR3 sequence (DNA): TGCGCCAGCAGATCCCAACAGGGACGAGGGGTTAACTATGGCTACACCTTC.

The rearrangement links TRBV6-2 or TRBV6-3 to TRBJ1-6, with a tentative D call TRBD1 (5 bases). The V and J ends lost 0 bases and 10 bases respectively, with 13 bases between them. The germline V gene encodes CDR1 MNHEY and CDR2 SVGEGT. The CDR3 is 15 amino acids. CDR3 residues: CASSYSRYEGSPLHF. CDR3 sequence (DNA): TGTGCCAGCAGTTACTCGCGGTATGAGGGGTCACCCCTCCACTTT.

As DNA, the CDR3 is TGTGCCAGCAGGCCTCGGGCGCTTCCATCAGATACGCAGTATTTT. It codes for CASRPRALPSDTQYF. This rearrangement joins TRBV28 to TRBJ2-3; D unresolved. V dropped 6 bases and J dropped 4 bases, with 17 bases sitting between them. This CDR3 spans 15 amino acids. CDR1 and CDR2 (germline): MDHEN, SYDVKM. The whole variable domain, remainder taken from reference TRBV28 and TRBJ2-3, is DVKVTQSSRYLVKRTGEKVFLECVQDMDHENMFWYRQDPGLGLRLIYFSYDVKMKEKGDIPEGYSVSREKKERFSLILESASTNQTSMYLCASRPRALPSDTQYFGPGTRLTVL.

This clonotype was observed a few times. This chain connects TRBV18 to TRBJ2-5; D unclear. The V end was cut by 4 bases, the J end by 5 bases, with 11 bases between. This CDR3 contains 13 residues. CDR1 KGHSH and CDR2 LQKENI come from the germline V gene. CDR3 in DNA: TGTGCCAGCTCACTCCTAATGGCCGAGACCCAGTACTTC. Residues: CASSLLMAETQYF.

V and J are TRBV11-3 and TRBJ2-7; no definite D call. With 5 bases removed from V and 4 bases from J, the gap between germline ends came to 12 bases. CDR1 is SGHNT and CDR2 is YENEEA in the germline V gene. This CDR3 comprises 13 residues. CDR3 nucleotides: TGTGCCAGCAGCATCGCTGGGGAATACGAGCAGTACTTC. This gives the protein CASSIAGEYEQYF.

A few counts support this clonotype. The chain employs TRBV28 and TRBJ1-6; D not resolved. V dropped 6 bases and J dropped 0 bases, with 6 bases sitting between them. CDR3 length: 14 residues. Germline V CDR1 and CDR2: MDHEN, SYDVKM. The CDR3 sequence: CASRSSSYNSPLHF. The CDR3 nucleotides are TGTGCCAGCAGATCAAGCTCCTATAATTCACCCCTCCACTTT.

This clonotype was detected only a few times. This chain connects TRBV12-3 or TRBV12-4 to TRBJ1-1; D not resolved. This CDR3 is 13 amino acids long. The V end lost 2 bases, the J end lost 7 bases, and 11 bases lay between the germline ends. CDR3 protein: CASSLLRNDEAFF. The CDR3 DNA reads as TGTGCCAGCAGTTTATTGAGGAATGATGAAGCTTTCTTT.

The chain joins TRBV20-1 to TRBJ2-7; 11 bases match TRBD1. With V trimmed by 5 bases and J by 6 bases, 6 bases remained unmatched. CDR3 length: 13 residues. Germline V gene lookup returns CDR1 DFQATT and CDR2 SNEGSKA (reference sequence). CDR3 coding DNA: TGCAGTGCTCCAAAGGACAGGGGGCGCGAGCAGTACTTC. Translated: CSAPKDRGREQYF.